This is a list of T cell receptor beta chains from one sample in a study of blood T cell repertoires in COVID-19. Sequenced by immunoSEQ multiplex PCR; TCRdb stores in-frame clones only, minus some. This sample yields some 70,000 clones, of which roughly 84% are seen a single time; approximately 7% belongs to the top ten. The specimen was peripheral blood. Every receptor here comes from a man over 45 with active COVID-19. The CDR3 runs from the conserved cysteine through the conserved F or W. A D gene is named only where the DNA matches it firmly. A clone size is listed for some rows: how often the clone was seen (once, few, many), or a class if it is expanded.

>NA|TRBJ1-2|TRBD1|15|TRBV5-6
CASNGPGQTLSGYTF
TGTGCCAGCAACGGACCGGGACAGACCTTGTCTGGCTACACCTTC
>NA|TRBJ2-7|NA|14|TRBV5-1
CASSLGTTTGEQYF
TGCGCCAGCAGCTTGGGTACAACTACCGGGGAGCAGTACTTC
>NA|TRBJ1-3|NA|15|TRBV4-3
CASSQELNSGNTIYF
TGCGCCAGCAGCCAAGAACTCAACTCTGGAAACACCATATATTTT
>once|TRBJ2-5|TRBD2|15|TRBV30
CAWSVGAGGQETQYF
TGTGCCTGGAGTGTGGGGGCGGGGGGCCAAGAGACCCAGTACTTC
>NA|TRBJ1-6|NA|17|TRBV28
CASSVLRARRAPSPLHF
TGTGCCAGCAGTGTATTGCGGGCGCGGAGGGCTCCTTCACCCCTCCACTTT
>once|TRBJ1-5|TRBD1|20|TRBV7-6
CASSLAGATGPPYSNQPQHF
TGTGCCAGCAGCTTAGCGGGTGCGACAGGGCCCCCTTATAGCAATCAGCCCCAGCATTTT
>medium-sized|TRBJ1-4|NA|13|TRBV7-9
CASSLQDPEKLFF
TGTGCCAGCAGCTTACAGGATCCCGAAAAACTGTTTTTT
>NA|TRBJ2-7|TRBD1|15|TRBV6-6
CASSRDRDRVYEQYF
TGTGCCAGCAGTCGAGACCGGGACAGGGTCTACGAGCAGTACTTC
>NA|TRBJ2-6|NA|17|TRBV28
CASSLIRQAWGANVLTF
TGTGCCAGCAGTCTAATAAGACAGGCCTGGGGGGCCAACGTCCTGACTTTC
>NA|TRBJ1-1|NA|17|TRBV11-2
CASSQAGLARQNTEAFF
TGTGCCAGCAGCCAGGCGGGATTAGCCCGTCAGAACACTGAAGCTTTCTTT
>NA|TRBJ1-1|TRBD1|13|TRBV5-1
CASSRDSNTEAFF
TGCGCCAGCAGCCGGGACAGCAACACTGAAGCTTTCTTT
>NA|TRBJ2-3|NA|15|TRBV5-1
CASSKQSTAPDTQYF
TGCGCCAGCAGCAAACAGTCGACAGCTCCAGATACGCAGTATTTT
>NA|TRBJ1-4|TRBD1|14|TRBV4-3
CASSRQGADEKLFF
TGCGCCAGCAGCCGACAGGGGGCGGATGAAAAACTGTTTTTT
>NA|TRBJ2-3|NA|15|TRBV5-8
CASSFWRGEEDTQYF
TGTGCCAGCAGCTTCTGGCGGGGCGAAGAAGATACGCAGTATTTT
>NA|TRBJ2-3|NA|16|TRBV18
CASSHGAGVNTDTQYF
TGTGCCAGCTCACATGGGGCTGGAGTTAACACAGATACGCAGTATTTT
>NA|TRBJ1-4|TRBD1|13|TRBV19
CASRQGPAEKLFF
TGTGCCAGTAGACAGGGGCCTGCGGAAAAACTGTTTTTT
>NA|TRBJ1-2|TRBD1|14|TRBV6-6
CASSNGQGLHGYTF
TGTGCCAGCAGTAACGGACAGGGCCTTCATGGCTACACCTTC
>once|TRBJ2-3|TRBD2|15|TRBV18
CASSLTSGATDTQYF
TGTGCCAGCTCCCTGACTAGCGGGGCCACAGATACGCAGTATTTT
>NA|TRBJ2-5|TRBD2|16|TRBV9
CASSASKPSGLETQYF
TGTGCCAGCAGCGCCTCTAAGCCTAGCGGGTTGGAGACCCAGTACTTC
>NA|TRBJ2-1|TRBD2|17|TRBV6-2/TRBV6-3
CASSYFRTSGSLNEQFF
TGTGCCAGCAGTTACTTTCGGACTAGCGGGAGTTTGAATGAGCAGTTCTTC
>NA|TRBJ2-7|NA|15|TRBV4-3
CASSQVAGISYEQYF
TGCGCCAGCAGCCAAGTGGCAGGGATAAGCTACGAGCAGTACTTC
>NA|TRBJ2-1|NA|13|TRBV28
CASSLSRVNEQFF
TGTGCCAGCAGTTTATCCAGGGTCAATGAGCAGTTCTTC
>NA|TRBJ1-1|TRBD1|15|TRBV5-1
CASSFRTGENTEAFF
TGCGCCAGCAGCTTCCGGACAGGAGAGAACACTGAAGCTTTCTTT
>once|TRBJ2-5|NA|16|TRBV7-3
CASSLKGGGGRETQYF
TGTGCCAGCAGCTTAAAGGGCGGAGGCGGGCGGGAGACCCAGTACTTC
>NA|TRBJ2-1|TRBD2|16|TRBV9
CASSVGAGGPSNEQFF
TGTGCCAGCAGCGTAGGAGCGGGGGGGCCCAGCAATGAGCAGTTCTTC
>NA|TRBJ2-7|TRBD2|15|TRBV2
CASRIRLAASYEQYF
TGTGCCAGCAGGATAAGACTAGCGGCTTCCTACGAGCAGTACTTC
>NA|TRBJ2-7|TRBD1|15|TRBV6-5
CASSYTGQGTYEQYF
TGTGCCAGCAGTTACACGGGACAGGGGACCTACGAGCAGTACTTC
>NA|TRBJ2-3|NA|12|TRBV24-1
CATSAQGDTQYF
TGTGCCACCAGTGCCCAGGGTGATACGCAGTATTTT
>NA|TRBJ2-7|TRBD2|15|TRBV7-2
CASSLASGRTYEQYF
TGTGCCAGCAGCTTAGCTAGCGGGAGGACCTACGAGCAGTACTTC
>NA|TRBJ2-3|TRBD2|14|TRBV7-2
CASATSGSTDTQYF
TGTGCCAGCGCCACTAGCGGGAGCACAGATACGCAGTATTTT
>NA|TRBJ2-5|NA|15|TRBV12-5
CASGLGTGLQETQYF
TGTGCTAGTGGTTTGGGAACAGGGCTCCAAGAGACCCAGTACTTC
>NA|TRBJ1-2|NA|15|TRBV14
CASSQGLQGNYGYTF
TGTGCCAGCAGCCAAGGGCTACAGGGAAACTATGGCTACACCTTC
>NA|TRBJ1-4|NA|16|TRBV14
CASSQARRGTNEKLFF
TGTGCCAGCAGCCAAGCCCGTCGCGGAACTAATGAAAAACTGTTTTTT
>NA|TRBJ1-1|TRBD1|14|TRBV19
CASMEGDSRAEAFF
TGTGCCAGTATGGAGGGGGACAGTAGGGCTGAAGCTTTCTTT
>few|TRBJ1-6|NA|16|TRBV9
CASSVGGESYNSPLHF
TGTGCCAGCAGCGTGGGGGGTGAGTCCTATAATTCACCCCTCCACTTT
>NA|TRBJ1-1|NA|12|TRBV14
CASSRASTEAFF
TGTGCCAGCAGCCGGGCGAGCACTGAAGCTTTCTTT
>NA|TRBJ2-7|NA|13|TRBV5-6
CASSFEGAGEQYF
TGTGCCAGCAGCTTTGAGGGGGCGGGGGAGCAGTACTTC
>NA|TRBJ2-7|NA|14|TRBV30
CAWSVLWGPHEQYF
TGTGCCTGGAGTGTACTCTGGGGGCCGCACGAGCAGTACTTC
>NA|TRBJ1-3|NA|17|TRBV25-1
CASSEIGGEPSGNTIYF
TGTGCCAGCAGTGAAATCGGGGGAGAACCCTCTGGAAACACCATATATTTT